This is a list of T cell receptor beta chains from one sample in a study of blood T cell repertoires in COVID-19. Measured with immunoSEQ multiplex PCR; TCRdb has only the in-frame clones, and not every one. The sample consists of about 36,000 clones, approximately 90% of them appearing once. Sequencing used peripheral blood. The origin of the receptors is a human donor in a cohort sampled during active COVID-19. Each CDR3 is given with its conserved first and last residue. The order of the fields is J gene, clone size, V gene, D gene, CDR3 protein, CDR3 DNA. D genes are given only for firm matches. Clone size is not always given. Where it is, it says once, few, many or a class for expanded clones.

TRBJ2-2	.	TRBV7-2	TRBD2	CASSLEGGRDTGELFF	TGTGCCAGCAGCTTAGAGGGAGGGAGGGACACCGGGGAGCTGTTTTTT
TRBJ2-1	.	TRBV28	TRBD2	CASSPVVAGGFFEQFF	TGTGCCAGCAGCCCGGTGGTCGCGGGAGGGTTCTTCGAGCAGTTCTTC
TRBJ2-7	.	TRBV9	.	CASSATVGGGYEQYF	TGTGCCAGCAGCGCCACGGTCGGCGGCGGATACGAGCAGTACTTC
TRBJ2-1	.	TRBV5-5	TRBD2	CASSFLAGSYNEQFF	TGTGCCAGCAGCTTCCTAGCGGGGTCTTACAATGAGCAGTTCTTC
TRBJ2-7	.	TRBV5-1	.	CASSPGGQGNYEQYF	TGCGCCAGCAGCCCAGGCGGGCAGGGGAACTACGAGCAGTACTTC
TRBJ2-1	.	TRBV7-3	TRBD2	CASSSGLAYNEQFF	TGTGCCAGCAGCTCCGGACTAGCCTACAATGAGCAGTTCTTC
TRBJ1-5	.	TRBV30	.	CAWSVGGRGASQPQHF	TGTGCCTGGAGTGTTGGAGGCAGGGGCGCTTCTCAGCCCCAGCATTTT
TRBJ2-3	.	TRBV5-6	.	CASSLRSATDTQYF	TGTGCCAGCAGCCTTCGAAGCGCCACAGATACGCAGTATTTT
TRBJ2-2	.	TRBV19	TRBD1	CASSVWTGDTGELFF	TGTGCCAGTAGTGTCTGGACAGGGGACACCGGGGAGCTGTTTTTT
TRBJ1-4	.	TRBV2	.	CASSPQSSNEKLFF	TGTGCCAGCAGTCCACAGTCCAGTAATGAAAAACTGTTTTTT
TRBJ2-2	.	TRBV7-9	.	CASSPEGRAGELFF	TGTGCCAGCAGCCCAGAGGGTCGGGCCGGGGAGCTGTTTTTT
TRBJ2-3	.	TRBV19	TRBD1	CAIQGTTDTQYF	TGTGCCATACAGGGGACCACAGATACGCAGTATTTT
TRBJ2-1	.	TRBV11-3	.	CASSSTIDNEQFF	TGTGCCAGCAGCTCTACTATAGACAATGAGCAGTTCTTC
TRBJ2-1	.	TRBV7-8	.	CASSLDPTSLQFF	TGTGCCAGCAGCTTAGACCCCACTAGCCTGCAGTTCTTC
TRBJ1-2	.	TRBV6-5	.	CASNQGGGYTF	TGTGCCAGCAACCAGGGAGGAGGCTACACCTTC
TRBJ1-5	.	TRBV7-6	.	CASSLRGDQPQHF	TGTGCCAGCAGCCTCCGGGGGGACCAGCCCCAGCATTTT
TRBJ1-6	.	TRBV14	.	CASSLAANSPLHF	TGTGCCAGCAGCCTCGCGGCAAATTCACCCCTCCACTTT
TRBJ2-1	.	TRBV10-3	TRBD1	CAIKGTDNEQFF	TGTGCCATCAAAGGGACAGACAATGAGCAGTTCTTC
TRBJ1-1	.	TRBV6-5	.	CASSYSLGASNTEAFF	TGTGCCAGCAGTTACTCCCTGGGGGCTTCGAACACTGAAGCTTTCTTT
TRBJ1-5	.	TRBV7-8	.	CASSLAAGSNQPQHF	TGTGCCAGCAGCTTAGCGGCCGGGAGCAATCAGCCCCAGCATTTT
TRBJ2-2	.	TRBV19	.	CASSIDLAVAGELFF	TGTGCCAGTAGTATCGATCTAGCCGTGGCCGGGGAGCTGTTTTTT
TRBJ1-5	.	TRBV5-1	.	CASSFSGSDQPQHF	TGCGCCAGCAGCTTCTCCGGGTCCGATCAGCCCCAGCATTTT
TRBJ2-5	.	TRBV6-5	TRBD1	CASSYRGTGRGETQYF	TGTGCCAGCAGTTACCGCGGGACAGGGAGGGGAGAGACCCAGTACTTC
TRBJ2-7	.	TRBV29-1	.	CSVLSVKGYEQYF	TGCAGCGTACTTAGCGTGAAGGGCTACGAGCAGTACTTC
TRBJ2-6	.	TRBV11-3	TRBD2	CASSLDPLGSGRYGANVLTF	TGTGCCAGCAGCTTAGATCCCCTGGGGAGCGGGAGGTACGGGGCCAACGTCCTGACTTTC
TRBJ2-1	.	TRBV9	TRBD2	CASSVVSGRANEQFF	TGTGCCAGCAGCGTAGTTAGCGGGAGGGCCAATGAGCAGTTCTTC
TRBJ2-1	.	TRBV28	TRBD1	CASNKRTGTGANEQFF	TGTGCCAGCAACAAACGGACCGGGACAGGGGCCAATGAGCAGTTCTTC
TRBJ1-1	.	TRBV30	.	CAWSGWLRGTEAFF	TGTGCCTGGAGTGGTTGGCTCAGAGGCACTGAAGCTTTCTTT
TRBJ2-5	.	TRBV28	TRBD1	CASSQARGFLLETQYF	TGTGCCAGCAGTCAGGCCAGGGGGTTTTTGTTAGAGACCCAGTACTTC
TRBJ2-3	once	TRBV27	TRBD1	CASSFGTGTSTDTQYF	TGTGCCAGCAGTTTTGGGACAGGGACTAGCACAGATACGCAGTATTTT
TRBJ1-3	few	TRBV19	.	CASSTGTQMGNTIYF	TGTGCCAGTAGCACCGGGACTCAAATGGGAAACACCATATATTTT
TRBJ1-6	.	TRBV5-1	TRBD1	CASSLGQGHNSPLHF	TGCGCCAGCAGCTTGGGACAGGGGCATAATTCACCCCTCCACTTT
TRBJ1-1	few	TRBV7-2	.	CASSLGGGITEAFF	TGTGCCAGCAGCTTAGGAGGGGGTATCACTGAAGCTTTCTTT
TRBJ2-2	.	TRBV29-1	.	CSVGYRAGELFF	TGCAGCGTTGGCTACCGAGCCGGGGAGCTGTTTTTT
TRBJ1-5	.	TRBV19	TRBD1	CASSPSPRTGSANQPQHF	TGTGCCAGTAGTCCATCTCCCAGGACAGGGTCGGCCAATCAGCCCCAGCATTTT
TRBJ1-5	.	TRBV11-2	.	CASSPQDSQPQHF	TGTGCCAGCAGTCCCCAGGATTCCCAGCCCCAGCATTTT
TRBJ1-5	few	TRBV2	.	CASSEEAISNQPQHF	TGTGCCAGCAGTGAAGAAGCAATTAGCAATCAGCCCCAGCATTTT
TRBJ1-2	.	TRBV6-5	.	CASSPGPVRYGYTF	TGTGCCAGCAGCCCCGGTCCCGTCCGGTATGGCTACACCTTC
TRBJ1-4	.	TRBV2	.	CASRFRGEKLFF	TGTGCCAGCCGGTTCCGCGGGGAAAAACTGTTTTTT
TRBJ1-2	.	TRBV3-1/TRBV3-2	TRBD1	CASSQVGTVPYGYTF	TGTGCCAGCAGCCAAGTAGGGACAGTACCCTATGGCTACACCTTC
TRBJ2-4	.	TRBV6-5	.	CASSYGGGRNIQYF	TGTGCCAGCAGTTACGGAGGAGGGCGAAACATTCAGTACTTC
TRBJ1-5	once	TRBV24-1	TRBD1	CATSDPGQGSNQPQHF	TGTGCCACCAGTGATCCGGGACAGGGCAGCAATCAGCCCCAGCATTTT
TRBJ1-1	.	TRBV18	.	CASSQRDRTNTEAFF	TGTGCCAGCTCACAGCGAGACAGGACGAACACTGAAGCTTTCTTT
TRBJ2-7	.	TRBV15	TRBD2	CATSRPGLGTDEQYF	TGTGCCACCAGCAGACCGGGACTAGGAACAGACGAGCAGTACTTC
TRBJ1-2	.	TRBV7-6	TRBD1	CASSSGQGFAGYTF	TGTGCCAGCAGTTCGGGACAGGGGTTCGCTGGCTACACCTTC